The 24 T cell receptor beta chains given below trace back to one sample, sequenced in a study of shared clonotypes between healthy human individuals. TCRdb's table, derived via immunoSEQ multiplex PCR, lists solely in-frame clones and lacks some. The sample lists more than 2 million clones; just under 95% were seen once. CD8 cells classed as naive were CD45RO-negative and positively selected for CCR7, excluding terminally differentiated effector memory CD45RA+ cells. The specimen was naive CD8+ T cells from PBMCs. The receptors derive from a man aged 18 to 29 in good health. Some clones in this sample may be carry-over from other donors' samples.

This CDR3 is CASSPRVGGAYEQYF. CDR3 nucleotide sequence: TGTGCCAGCAGCCCCCGAGTGGGTGGGGCCTACGAGCAGTACTTC. The chain is built from TRBV9 and TRBJ2-7; no clear D gene. There are 15 residues in the CDR3. The V end was cut by 4 bases, the J end by 2 bases, with 16 bases between. Germline CDR1 is SGDLS and CDR2 is YYNGEE.

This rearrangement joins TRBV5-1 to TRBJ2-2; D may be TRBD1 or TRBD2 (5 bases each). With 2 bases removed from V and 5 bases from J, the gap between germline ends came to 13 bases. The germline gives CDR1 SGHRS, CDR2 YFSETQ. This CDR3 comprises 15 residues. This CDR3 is CASSFPIEGTGELFF. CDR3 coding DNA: TGCGCCAGCAGCTTCCCGATTGAGGGGACCGGGGAGCTGTTTTTT.

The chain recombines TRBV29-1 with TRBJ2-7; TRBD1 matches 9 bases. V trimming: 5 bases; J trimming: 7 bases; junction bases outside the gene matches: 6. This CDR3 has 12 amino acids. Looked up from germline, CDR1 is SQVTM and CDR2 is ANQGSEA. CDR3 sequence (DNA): TGCAGCGTTCTTCCGACAGGGGGAGAGCAGTACTTC. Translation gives CSVLPTGGEQYF.

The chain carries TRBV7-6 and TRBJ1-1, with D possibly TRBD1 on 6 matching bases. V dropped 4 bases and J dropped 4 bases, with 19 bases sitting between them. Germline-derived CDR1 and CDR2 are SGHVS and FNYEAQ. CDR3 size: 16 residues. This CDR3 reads CASSSVPPGASTEAFF. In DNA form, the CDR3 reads TGTGCCAGCAGCTCAGTCCCTCCGGGGGCGAGCACTGAAGCTTTCTTT.

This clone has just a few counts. The CDR3 DNA reads TGTGCCAGTAGTTCTTGGACGGAGATGAACACTGAAGCTTTCTTT. Protein sequence: CASSSWTEMNTEAFF. The chain is built from TRBV19 and TRBJ1-1; D unresolved. The CDR3 runs 15 residues. Trimming shortened V by 5 bases and J by 0 bases, and 13 bases separated the two germline ends. The germline CDR1 and CDR2 sequences are LNHDA and SQIVND (reference sequence).

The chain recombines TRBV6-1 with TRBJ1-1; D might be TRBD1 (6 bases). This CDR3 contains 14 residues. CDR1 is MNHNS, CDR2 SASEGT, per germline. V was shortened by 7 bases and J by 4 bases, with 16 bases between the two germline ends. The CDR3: CASTPGGAITEAFF. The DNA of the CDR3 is TGTGCCAGCACCCCCGGGGGCGCCATCACTGAAGCTTTCTTT.

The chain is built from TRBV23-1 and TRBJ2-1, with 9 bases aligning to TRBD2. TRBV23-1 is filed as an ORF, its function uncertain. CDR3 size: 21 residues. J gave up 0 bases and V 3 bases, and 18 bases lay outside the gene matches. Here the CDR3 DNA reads TGCGCCAGCAGTCATTCCCGGCTAGCGGGAAAATACGGAAGCTCCTACAATGAGCAGTTCTTC. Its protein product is CASSHSRLAGKYGSSYNEQFF.

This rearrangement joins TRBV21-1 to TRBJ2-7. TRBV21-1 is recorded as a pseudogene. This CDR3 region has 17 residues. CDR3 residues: CASSKSPGALSTYEQYF. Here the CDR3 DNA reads TGTGCCAGCAGCAAATCCCCCGGGGCCTTAAGCACCTACGAGCAGTACTTC.

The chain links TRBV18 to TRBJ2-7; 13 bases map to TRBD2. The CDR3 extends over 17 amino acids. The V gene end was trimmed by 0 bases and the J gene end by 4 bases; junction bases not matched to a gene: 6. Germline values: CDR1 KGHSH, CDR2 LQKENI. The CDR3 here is CASSPPGLAGPGYEQYF. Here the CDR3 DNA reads TGTGCCAGCTCACCACCGGGACTAGCGGGGCCTGGGTACGAGCAGTACTTC.

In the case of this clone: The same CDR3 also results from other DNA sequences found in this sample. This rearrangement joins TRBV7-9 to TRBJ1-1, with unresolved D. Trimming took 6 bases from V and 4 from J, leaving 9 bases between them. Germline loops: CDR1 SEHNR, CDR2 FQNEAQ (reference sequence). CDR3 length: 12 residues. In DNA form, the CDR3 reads TGTGCCAGCAGTTTCGGGGTCACTGAAGCTTTCTTT. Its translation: CASSFGVTEAFF.

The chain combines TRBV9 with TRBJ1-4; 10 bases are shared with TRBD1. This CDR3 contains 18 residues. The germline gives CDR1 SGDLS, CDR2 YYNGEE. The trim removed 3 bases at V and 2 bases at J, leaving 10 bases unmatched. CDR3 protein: CASSAHRDRGWTNEKLFF. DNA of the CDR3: TGTGCCAGCAGCGCCCATAGGGACAGGGGTTGGACTAATGAAAAACTGTTTTTT.

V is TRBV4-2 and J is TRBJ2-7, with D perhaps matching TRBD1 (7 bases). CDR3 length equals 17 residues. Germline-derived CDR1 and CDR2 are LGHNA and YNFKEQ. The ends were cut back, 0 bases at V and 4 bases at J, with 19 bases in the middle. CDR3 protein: CASSQEGRGEVEYEQYF. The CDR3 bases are TGTGCCAGCAGCCAAGAGGGCAGGGGGGAGGTGGAGTACGAGCAGTACTTC.

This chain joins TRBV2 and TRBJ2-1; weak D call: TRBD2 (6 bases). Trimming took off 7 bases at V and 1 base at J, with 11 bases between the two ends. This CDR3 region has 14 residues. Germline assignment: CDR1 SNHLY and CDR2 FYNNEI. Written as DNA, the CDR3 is TGTGCCAGCAATCGACTAGTATCCTACAATGAGCAGTTCTTC. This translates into CASNRLVSYNEQFF.

The CDR3 protein is CASSPDPLRTSGPPYEQYF. The CDR3 DNA sequence: TGTGCCAGCAGCCCAGACCCTCTTCGGACTAGCGGGCCTCCCTACGAGCAGTACTTC. The V gene is TRBV11-2, the J gene TRBJ2-7, with 11 nucleotides matching TRBD2. Germline values: CDR1 SGHAT, CDR2 FQNNGV. After removal of 5 bases from V and 2 bases from J, the junction contained 17 bases not matched to a gene. CDR3 length equals 19 residues.

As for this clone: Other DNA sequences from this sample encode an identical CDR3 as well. CDR3 amino acids: CASSLTGQNTEAFF. CDR3 coding DNA: TGTGCCAGCAGCTTAACGGGGCAGAACACTGAAGCTTTCTTT. The V and J genes are TRBV7-9 and TRBJ1-1; TRBD1 is a possible D gene (5 bases). V was clipped by 2 bases and J by 1 base, with 8 bases between them. CDR1 is SEHNR, CDR2 FQNEAQ, per germline (reference sequence). The CDR3 contains 14 residues.

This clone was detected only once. The CDR3 here is CASSFGPYGYTF. DNA of the CDR3: TGTGCCAGCAGTTTTGGACCCTATGGCTACACCTTC. V usage is TRBV25-1 and J usage is TRBJ1-2; D remains ambiguous. Trimming took 5 bases from V and 4 from J, leaving 8 bases between them. The CDR3 is made up of 12 amino acids. Per germline, CDR1 MGHDK and CDR2 SYGVNS.

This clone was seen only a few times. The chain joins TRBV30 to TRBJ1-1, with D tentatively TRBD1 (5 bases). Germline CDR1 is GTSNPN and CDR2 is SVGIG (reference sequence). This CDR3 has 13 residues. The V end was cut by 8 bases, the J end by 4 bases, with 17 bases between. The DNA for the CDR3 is TGTGCCGGGACGCGCGTTGTGGGCACTGAAGCTTTCTTT. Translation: CAGTRVVGTEAFF. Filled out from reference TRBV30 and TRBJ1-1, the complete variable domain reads SQTIHQWPATLVQPVGSPLSLECTVEGTSNPNLYWYRQAAGRGLQLLFYSVGIGQISSEVPQNLSASRPQDRQFILSSKKLLLSDSGFYLCAGTRVVGTEAFFGQGTRLTVV.

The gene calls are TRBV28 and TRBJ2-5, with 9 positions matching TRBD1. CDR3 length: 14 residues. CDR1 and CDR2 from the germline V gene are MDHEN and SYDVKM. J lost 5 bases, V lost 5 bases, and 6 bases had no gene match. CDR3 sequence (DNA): TGTGCCAGCAGTCTAGGGACAGGGAAGGAGACCCAGTACTTC. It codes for CASSLGTGKETQYF.

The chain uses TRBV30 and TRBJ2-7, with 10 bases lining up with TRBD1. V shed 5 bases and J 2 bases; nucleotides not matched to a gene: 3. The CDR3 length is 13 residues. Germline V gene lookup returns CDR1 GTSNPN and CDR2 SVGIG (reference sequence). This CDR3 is CAWGTGAPYEQYF. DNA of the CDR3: TGTGCCTGGGGGACAGGGGCTCCCTACGAGCAGTACTTC.

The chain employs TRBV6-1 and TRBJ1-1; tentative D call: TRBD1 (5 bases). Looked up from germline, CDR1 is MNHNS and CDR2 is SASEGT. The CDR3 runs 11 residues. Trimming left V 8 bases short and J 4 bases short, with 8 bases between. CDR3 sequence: CASGTGTEAFF. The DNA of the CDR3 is TGTGCCAGCGGGACGGGCACTGAAGCTTTCTTT.

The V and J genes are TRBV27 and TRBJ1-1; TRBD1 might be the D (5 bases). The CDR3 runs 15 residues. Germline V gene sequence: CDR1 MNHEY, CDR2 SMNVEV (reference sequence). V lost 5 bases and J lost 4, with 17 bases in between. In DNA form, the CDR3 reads TGTGCCAGCAGTCAGTACTGGGGGGGGACCACTGAAGCTTTCTTT. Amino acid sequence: CASSQYWGGTTEAFF.

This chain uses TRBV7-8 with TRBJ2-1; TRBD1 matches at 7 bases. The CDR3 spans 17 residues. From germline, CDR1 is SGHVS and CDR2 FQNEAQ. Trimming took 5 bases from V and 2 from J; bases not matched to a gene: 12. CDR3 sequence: CASSPGRRTGPYNEQFF. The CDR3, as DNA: TGTGCCAGCAGCCCCGGTCGACGGACAGGCCCCTACAATGAGCAGTTCTTC.

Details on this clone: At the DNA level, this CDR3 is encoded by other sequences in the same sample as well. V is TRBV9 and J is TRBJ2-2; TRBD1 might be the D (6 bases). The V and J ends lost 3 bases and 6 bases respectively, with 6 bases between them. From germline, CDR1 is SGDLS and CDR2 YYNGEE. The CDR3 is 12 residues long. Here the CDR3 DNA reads TGTGCCAGCAGCGGGGGGCCCGGGGAGCTGTTTTTT. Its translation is CASSGGPGELFF.

The CDR3 loop reads CASSWQFPTDTQYF. In nucleotides, the CDR3 is TGTGCCAGCAGCTGGCAGTTTCCCACAGATACGCAGTATTTT. The chain uses TRBV7-9 and TRBJ2-3; the D is unclear. The germline V and J ends were trimmed by 4 bases and 2 bases, with 10 bases remaining between them. Germline V gene data show CDR1 as SEHNR and CDR2 as FQNEAQ (reference sequence). The CDR3 loop spans 14 amino acids.